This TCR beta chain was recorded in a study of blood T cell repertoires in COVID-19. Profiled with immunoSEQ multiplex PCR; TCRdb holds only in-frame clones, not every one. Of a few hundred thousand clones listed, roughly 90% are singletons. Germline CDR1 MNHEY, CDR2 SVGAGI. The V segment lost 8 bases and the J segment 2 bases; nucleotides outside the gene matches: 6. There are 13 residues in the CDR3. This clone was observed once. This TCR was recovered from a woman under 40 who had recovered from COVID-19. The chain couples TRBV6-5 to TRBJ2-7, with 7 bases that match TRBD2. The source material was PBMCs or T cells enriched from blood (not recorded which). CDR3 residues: CASPGREAYEQYF. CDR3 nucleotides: TGTGCCAGCCCGGGGAGGGAAGCCTACGAGCAGTACTTC.